This T cell receptor beta chain was found in a study of CXCR3-negative and CXCR3-positive naive CD8 T cells. Turning to this clonotype: Its cognate antigen is unknown.

With 300,000 cells each, the CD8+ T cell subsets were individually sorted in triplicate. Study-level results: Cryopreserved cells showed partially decreased CXCR3 expression, and most assays used fresh PBMCs. Naive subsets expressed similar surface CD5; TRB CDR3 features served to infer TCR strength. Naive CXCR3-positive and CXCR3-negative cells shared similar TRBV-TRBJ usage, unlike memory cells.

cDNA libraries for TRB were generated by 5' RACE incorporating UMI labels. Using the 5' RACE reads, TCRdb records one entry per CDR3 protein without DNA. The sample holds some 40,000 distinct CDR3 sequences. The receptor was derived from a human donor in good health. Some clones in this sample may be carry-over from other donors' samples. The source material was memory CD8+ T cells from blood.

CDR3 residues: CASSADGGEKLFF. The chain employs TRBV27 and TRBJ1-4; the TCRdb call, TRBD1, lacks DNA for checking. Germline CDR1 is MNHEY and CDR2 is SMNVEV (reference sequence). CDR3 length equals 13 residues.